This T cell receptor (beta chain) was identified during a study of identical twins. Between the trimmed V and J ends, which lost 3 bases and 3 bases, there was a span of 12 bases. CDR3 size: 14 residues. The germline gives CDR1 MNHEY, CDR2 SMNVEV (reference sequence). This clonotype occurred many times. TCRdb processed the 5' RACE reads anew with MiXCR; each CDR3 protein has one entry. This table has 1.5 million to 2 million distinct CDR3 sequences, around a third appearing once. The sequence derives from a newborn girl in good health. Sequenced material: cord blood. The chain uses TRBV27 and TRBJ2-7, with D maybe TRBD1 (5 bases). The CDR3 sequence is CASSFNQGYYEQYF. The CDR3 DNA reads TGTGCCAGCAGTTTCAATCAGGGTTACTACGAGCAGTACTTC.